Listed below are T cell receptor beta chains from one sample, sequenced in a study of blood T cell repertoires in COVID-19. Sequencing used immunoSEQ multiplex PCR; TCRdb keeps in-frame clones, though not all of them. The table has around 63,000 clones, around 77% seen once. Sample: peripheral blood. The receptors were sampled from a woman between 70 and 85 years old with COVID-19, enrolled during active disease. Both conserved end residues are part of each CDR3. The D gene is left open where the match is weak. The listing skips clone size in some rows; elsewhere it reads once, few, many or a size class.

J gene: TRBJ2-1
V gene: TRBV9
clone size: .
D gene: TRBD1
CDR3 protein: CASSGEDRGTDEQFF
CDR3 DNA: TGTGCCAGCAGCGGGGAGGACAGGGGTACCGATGAGCAGTTCTTC

J gene: TRBJ1-1
V gene: TRBV5-1
clone size: .
D gene: .
CDR3 protein: CASSLGEPALTEAFF
CDR3 DNA: TGCGCCAGCAGCTTGGGGGAGCCCGCTCTCACTGAAGCTTTCTTT

J gene: TRBJ1-3
V gene: TRBV7-2
clone size: few
D gene: .
CDR3 protein: CASSPDPGNRNTIYF
CDR3 DNA: TGTGCCAGCAGCCCGGACCCCGGTAACAGGAACACCATATATTTT

J gene: TRBJ2-1
V gene: TRBV24-1
clone size: .
D gene: TRBD1
CDR3 protein: CATSDPLQGAQGRNEQFF
CDR3 DNA: TGTGCCACCAGTGACCCCCTACAGGGGGCGCAGGGTCGCAATGAGCAGTTCTTC

J gene: TRBJ1-2
V gene: TRBV19
clone size: .
D gene: TRBD1
CDR3 protein: CASSPWGQGYTF
CDR3 DNA: TGTGCCAGTAGCCCATGGGGACAGGGCTACACCTTC

J gene: TRBJ1-5
V gene: TRBV24-1
clone size: .
D gene: .
CDR3 protein: CATSDFGQVVQHF
CDR3 DNA: TGTGCCACCAGTGATTTTGGGCAGGTCGTCCAGCATTTT

J gene: TRBJ2-3
V gene: TRBV29-1
clone size: .
D gene: TRBD2
CDR3 protein: CSATKGLAGGTDTQYF
CDR3 DNA: TGCAGCGCCACTAAAGGACTAGCGGGGGGCACAGATACGCAGTATTTT

J gene: TRBJ2-6
V gene: TRBV5-4
clone size: once
D gene: TRBD2
CDR3 protein: CASSLPRSGVGANVLTF
CDR3 DNA: TGTGCCAGCAGCTTGCCCCGTAGCGGGGTCGGGGCCAACGTCCTGACTTTC

J gene: TRBJ2-7
V gene: TRBV11-2
clone size: .
D gene: .
CDR3 protein: CASSLSAYEQYF
CDR3 DNA: TGTGCCAGCAGCTTATCCGCCTACGAGCAGTACTTC

J gene: TRBJ2-1
V gene: TRBV3-1/TRBV3-2
clone size: .
D gene: .
CDR3 protein: CASSPLTRGGPFF
CDR3 DNA: TGTGCCAGCAGCCCCCTCACTAGGGGAGGACCGTTCTTC

J gene: TRBJ1-2
V gene: TRBV12-2
clone size: .
D gene: .
CDR3 protein: CASRRLDRGSF
CDR3 DNA: TGTGCAAGTCGCCGGCTAGACCGAGGGTCCTTC

J gene: TRBJ2-5
V gene: TRBV7-2
clone size: .
D gene: TRBD1
CDR3 protein: CASSSTGQGKYF
CDR3 DNA: TGTGCCAGCAGCTCAACCGGACAGGGGAAGTACTTC

J gene: TRBJ1-2
V gene: TRBV7-8
clone size: .
D gene: TRBD1
CDR3 protein: CASSNRTGVRYGYTF
CDR3 DNA: TGTGCCAGCAGCAACCGGACAGGGGTACGGTATGGCTACACCTTC

J gene: TRBJ2-7
V gene: TRBV3-1/TRBV3-2
clone size: .
D gene: TRBD2
CDR3 protein: CASSRTPGGSYEQYF
CDR3 DNA: TGTGCCAGCAGCCGAACCCCGGGGGGCTCCTACGAGCAGTACTTC

J gene: TRBJ2-7
V gene: TRBV12-3/TRBV12-4
clone size: .
D gene: .
CDR3 protein: CASSLGQYEQYF
CDR3 DNA: TGTGCCAGCAGTTTGGGGCAGTACGAGCAGTACTTC

J gene: TRBJ2-1
V gene: TRBV5-1
clone size: .
D gene: .
CDR3 protein: CASSRSDWTANTWGNEQFF
CDR3 DNA: TGCGCCAGCAGCCGTTCTGATTGGACAGCCAACACCTGGGGGAATGAGCAGTTCTTC

J gene: TRBJ1-1
V gene: TRBV10-2
clone size: .
D gene: .
CDR3 protein: CASSEFVRDEAFF
CDR3 DNA: TGCGCCAGCAGTGAATTTGTCAGGGATGAAGCTTTCTTT

J gene: TRBJ2-3
V gene: TRBV27
clone size: .
D gene: TRBD1
CDR3 protein: CASSLGTGGGNTQYF
CDR3 DNA: TGTGCCAGCAGCCTCGGGACAGGGGGCGGTAATACGCAGTATTTT

J gene: TRBJ2-5
V gene: TRBV11-2
clone size: .
D gene: TRBD2
CDR3 protein: CASSFSGGAVRIETQYF
CDR3 DNA: TGTGCCAGCAGCTTTAGCGGGGGGGCCGTCAGAATAGAGACCCAGTACTTC

J gene: TRBJ1-5
V gene: TRBV4-2
clone size: .
D gene: .
CDR3 protein: CASSRDINQPQHF
CDR3 DNA: TGTGCCAGCAGCAGGGACATCAATCAGCCCCAGCATTTT

J gene: TRBJ2-3
V gene: TRBV5-5
clone size: few
D gene: TRBD2
CDR3 protein: CASSPQLAGGQDTQYF
CDR3 DNA: TGTGCCAGCAGCCCACAACTAGCGGGGGGGCAAGATACGCAGTATTTT

J gene: TRBJ1-1
V gene: TRBV19
clone size: .
D gene: .
CDR3 protein: CASSIDSASEAFF
CDR3 DNA: TGTGCCAGTAGTATCGACTCGGCCAGTGAAGCTTTCTTT

J gene: TRBJ1-1
V gene: TRBV12-5
clone size: .
D gene: .
CDR3 protein: CASGFSRALIAEAFF
CDR3 DNA: TGTGCTAGTGGTTTTTCCAGGGCCCTGATCGCTGAAGCTTTCTTT

J gene: TRBJ2-7
V gene: TRBV7-2
clone size: .
D gene: .
CDR3 protein: CASSLSRRESYEQYF
CDR3 DNA: TGTGCCAGCAGCTTAAGTCGACGGGAGTCCTACGAGCAGTACTTC

J gene: TRBJ1-1
V gene: TRBV14
clone size: .
D gene: TRBD1
CDR3 protein: CASRDRDTEAFF
CDR3 DNA: TGTGCCAGCAGGGACAGGGACACTGAAGCTTTCTTT

J gene: TRBJ2-5
V gene: TRBV6-5
clone size: .
D gene: TRBD1
CDR3 protein: CASQSTGVPQETQYF
CDR3 DNA: TGTGCCAGCCAATCAACAGGGGTACCTCAAGAGACCCAGTACTTC

J gene: TRBJ1-6
V gene: TRBV6-6
clone size: few
D gene: TRBD1
CDR3 protein: CASRDRTGNNSPLHF
CDR3 DNA: TGTGCCAGCAGAGATCGGACAGGGAATAATTCACCCCTCCACTTT

J gene: TRBJ2-1
V gene: TRBV3-1/TRBV3-2
clone size: .
D gene: TRBD1
CDR3 protein: CASSQDGTGEFYNEQFF
CDR3 DNA: TGTGCCAGCAGCCAAGATGGGACAGGGGAGTTCTACAATGAGCAGTTCTTC

J gene: TRBJ2-5
V gene: TRBV7-9
clone size: .
D gene: .
CDR3 protein: CASSLGPRETQYF
CDR3 DNA: TGTGCCAGCAGCTTAGGCCCTCGGGAGACCCAGTACTTC

J gene: TRBJ1-1
V gene: TRBV28
clone size: .
D gene: .
CDR3 protein: CASNAGTEAFF
CDR3 DNA: TGTGCCAGCAACGCCGGGACTGAAGCTTTCTTT

J gene: TRBJ2-7
V gene: TRBV5-1
clone size: .
D gene: TRBD1
CDR3 protein: CASSPGTGAGEQYF
CDR3 DNA: TGCGCCAGCAGCCCGGGTACAGGGGCGGGCGAGCAGTACTTC

J gene: TRBJ2-1
V gene: TRBV2
clone size: .
D gene: TRBD1
CDR3 protein: CASRGQGSSDEQFF
CDR3 DNA: TGTGCCAGCAGGGGACAGGGGAGTAGCGATGAGCAGTTCTTC

J gene: TRBJ1-1
V gene: TRBV12-3/TRBV12-4
clone size: many
D gene: .
CDR3 protein: CASTDSEAFFF
CDR3 DNA: TGTGCCAGCACCGACTCTGAAGCTTTTTTCTTT

J gene: TRBJ2-5
V gene: TRBV3-1/TRBV3-2
clone size: .
D gene: .
CDR3 protein: CASSSGRETQYF
CDR3 DNA: TGTGCCAGCAGCAGCGGGCGAGAGACCCAGTACTTC

J gene: TRBJ2-1
V gene: TRBV29-1
clone size: few
D gene: TRBD1
CDR3 protein: CSVRQGSGISSYNEQFF
CDR3 DNA: TGCAGCGTCAGACAGGGATCGGGTATAAGCTCCTACAATGAGCAGTTCTTC